This T cell receptor (beta chain) was captured by sequencing in a study of blood T cell repertoires in COVID-19. About the study: Donors in the United States, Italy and Spain gave samples during acute or convalescent COVID-19. Sources were T cells, B-cell-depleted T cells, or PBMCs; the material itself was cDNA or gDNA.

V was cut by 2 bases and J by 0 bases, with 12 bases left in between. The CDR3 is made up of 16 amino acids. Germline V lookup: CDR1 SGHNT, CDR2 YENEEA. Measured with immunoSEQ multiplex PCR; TCRdb has only the in-frame clones, and not every one. The sample has approximately 190,000 clones; roughly nine tenths are singletons. V is TRBV11-3 and J is TRBJ2-3; D is perhaps TRBD2 (6 bases). This clonotype was obtained from a man between 65 and 85 years old with active or convalescent COVID-19. The sample comprised peripheral blood. This CDR3 reads CASSLSLAGSTDTQYF. The CDR3 DNA is TGTGCCAGCAGCTTATCACTGGCGGGAAGCACAGATACGCAGTATTTT. The complete variable domain, with remaining parts taken from reference TRBV11-3 and TRBJ2-3, reads EAGVVQSPRYKIIEKKQPVAFWCNPISGHNTLYWYLQNLGQGPELLIRYENEEAVDDSQLPKDRFSAERLKGVDSTLKIQPAELGDSAVYLCASSLSLAGSTDTQYFGPGTRLTVL.